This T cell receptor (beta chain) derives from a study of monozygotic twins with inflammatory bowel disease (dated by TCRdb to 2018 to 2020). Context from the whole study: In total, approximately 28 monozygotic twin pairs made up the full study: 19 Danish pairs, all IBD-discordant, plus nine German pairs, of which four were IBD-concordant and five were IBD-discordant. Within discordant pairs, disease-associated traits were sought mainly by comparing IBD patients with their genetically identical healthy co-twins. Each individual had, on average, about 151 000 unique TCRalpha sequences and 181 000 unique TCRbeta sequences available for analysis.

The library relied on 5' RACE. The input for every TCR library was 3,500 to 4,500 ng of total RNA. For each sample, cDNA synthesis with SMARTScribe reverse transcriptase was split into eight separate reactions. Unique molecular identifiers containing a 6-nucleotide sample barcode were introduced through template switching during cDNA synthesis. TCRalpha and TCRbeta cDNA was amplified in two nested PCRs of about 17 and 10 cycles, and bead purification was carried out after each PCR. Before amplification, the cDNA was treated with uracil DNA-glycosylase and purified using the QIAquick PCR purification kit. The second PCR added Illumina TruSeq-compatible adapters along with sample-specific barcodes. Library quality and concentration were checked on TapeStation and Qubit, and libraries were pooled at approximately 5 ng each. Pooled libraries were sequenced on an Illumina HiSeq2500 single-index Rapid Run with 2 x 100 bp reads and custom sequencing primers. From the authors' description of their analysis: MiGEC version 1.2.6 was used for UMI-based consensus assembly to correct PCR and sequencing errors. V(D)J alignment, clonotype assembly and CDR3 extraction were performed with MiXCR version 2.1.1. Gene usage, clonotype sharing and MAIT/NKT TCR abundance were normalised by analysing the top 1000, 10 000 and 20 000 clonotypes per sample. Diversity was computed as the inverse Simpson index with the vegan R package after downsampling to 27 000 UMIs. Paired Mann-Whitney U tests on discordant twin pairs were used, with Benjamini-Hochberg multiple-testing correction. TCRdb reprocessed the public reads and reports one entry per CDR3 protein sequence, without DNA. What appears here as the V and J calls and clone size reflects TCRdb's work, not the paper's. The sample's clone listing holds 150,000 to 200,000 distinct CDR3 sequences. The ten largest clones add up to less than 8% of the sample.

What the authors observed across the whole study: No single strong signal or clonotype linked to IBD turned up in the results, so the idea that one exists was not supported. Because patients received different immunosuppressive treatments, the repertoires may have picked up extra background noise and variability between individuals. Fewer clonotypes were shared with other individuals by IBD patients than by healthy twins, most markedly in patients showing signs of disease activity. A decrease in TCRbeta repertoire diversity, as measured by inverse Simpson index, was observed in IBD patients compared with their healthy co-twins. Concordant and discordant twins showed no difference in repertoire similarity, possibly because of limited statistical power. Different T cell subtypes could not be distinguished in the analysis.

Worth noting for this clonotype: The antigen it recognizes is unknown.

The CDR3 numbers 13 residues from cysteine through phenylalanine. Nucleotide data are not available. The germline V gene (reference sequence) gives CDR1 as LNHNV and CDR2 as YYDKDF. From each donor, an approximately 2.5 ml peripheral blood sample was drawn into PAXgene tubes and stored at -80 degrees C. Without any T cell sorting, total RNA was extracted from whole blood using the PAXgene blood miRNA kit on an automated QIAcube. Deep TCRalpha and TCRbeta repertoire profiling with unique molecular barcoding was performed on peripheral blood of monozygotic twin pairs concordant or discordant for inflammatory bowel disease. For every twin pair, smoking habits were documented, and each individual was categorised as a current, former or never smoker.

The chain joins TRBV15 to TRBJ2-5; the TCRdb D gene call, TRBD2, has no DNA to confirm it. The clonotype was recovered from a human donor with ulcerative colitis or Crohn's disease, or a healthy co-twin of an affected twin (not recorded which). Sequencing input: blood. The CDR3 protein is CATSREREQTQYF.